Shown below are 15 T cell receptor beta chains from a single sample sequenced in a study of early T cells in non-severe SARS-CoV-2 infection (dated by TCRdb to the early 2020s). To prepare the library, 5' RACE was applied. TCRdb lists the instrument as NextSeq 500. TCRdb's own reprocessing of the public reads used fastp at Q25 and MiXCR and kept productive beta chains. All rows with the same CDR3 protein become a single entry with the most common DNA and genes. The sample includes nearly 90,000 distinct CDR3 sequences, with 14% observed a single time. The ten most abundant clones make up about 6.7% of the sample. Sequenced sample: whole blood. Receptors were obtained from an adult who was a healthcare worker with PCR-confirmed SARS-CoV-2 infection or an uninfected control (not recorded which).

This clonotype was observed at least ten times. This chain uses TRBV12-3 or TRBV12-4 with TRBJ1-5; D not certain. The CDR3 covers 16 residues. Trimming removed 3 bases at V and 2 bases at J, with 14 bases between. The CDR3 reads CASSFELLRGNQPQHF. DNA of the CDR3: TGTGCCAGCAGTTTTGAACTCCTTAGGGGCAATCAGCCCCAGCATTTT.

This clonotype was recorded at least ten times. This sequence joins TRBV11-2 and TRBJ2-3; no clear D gene. This CDR3 has 14 residues. The V gene's germline CDR1 is SGHAT and CDR2 FQNNGV. V lost 3 bases to trimming and J lost 1 base, with 8 bases between them. CDR3 in DNA: TGTGCCAGCAGCTTCGAGAAGGGCACAGATACGCAGTATTTT. Encoded protein: CASSFEKGTDTQYF.

This chain connects TRBV10-2 to TRBJ1-6, with a tentative D call TRBD1 (6 bases). The V end was cut by 6 bases, the J end by 14 bases, with 26 bases between. The germline V gene encodes CDR1 WSHSY and CDR2 SAAADI. The CDR3 is 16 residues long. The DNA for the CDR3 is TGCGCCAGCAGGGCCGGGAACAGGGACACATTCACGGCCCTCCACTTT. Its translation is CASRAGNRDTFTALHF.

The rearrangement links TRBV28 to TRBJ2-7, with 9 nucleotides matching TRBD2. The junction had 7 bases not matched to a gene; V was cut back by 4 bases and J by 3 bases. In germline, CDR1 is MDHEN, CDR2 SYDVKM. This CDR3 is 15 amino acids long. CDR3 nucleotide sequence: TGTGCCAGCAGTTCCCTTAGCGGGAGCGTCTACGAGCAGTACTTC. This codes for CASSSLSGSVYEQYF.

This clonotype turned up a few times. At one boundary the junction diverges from the germline segment, which might be a read error. The chain is built from TRBV5-5 and TRBJ2-1; D unresolved. This CDR3 is 13 amino acids long. Germline V gene lookup returns CDR1 SGHKS and CDR2 YYEKEE (reference sequence). The CDR3 here is CASRLDASNEQFF. In nucleotides, the CDR3 is TGTGCCAGCAGGTTGGACGCGTCGAATGAGCAGTTCTTC.

The chain uses TRBV28 and TRBJ1-4; a weak D match, TRBD1 (6 bases). The CDR3 contains 12 residues. Trimming removed 3 bases from V and 8 bases from J, with 7 bases in between. The V gene's germline CDR1 is MDHEN and CDR2 SYDVKM. The CDR3 loop reads CASSFRGEKLFF. CDR3 nucleotide sequence: TGTGCCAGCAGTTTCAGGGGAGAAAAACTGTTTTTT.

The J gene is TRBJ2-7, the V gene TRBV12-3 or TRBV12-4; TRBD2 matches at 8 bases. The CDR3 length is 19 residues. Germline trimming cut 0 bases from V and 0 bases from J; bases unmatched to any gene: 13. The CDR3 loop reads CASSLALGSIAGYSYEQYF. In DNA, the CDR3 is TGTGCCAGCAGTTTAGCGCTCGGTAGTATAGCGGGATACTCCTACGAGCAGTACTTC.

J is TRBJ1-5 and V is TRBV19, with D hard to call. Germline-derived CDR1 and CDR2 are LNHDA and SQIVND (reference sequence). Trimming pared 5 bases from V and 11 bases from J, leaving 16 bases between. This CDR3 spans 13 amino acids. The CDR3 protein is CASSQDPLRAQHF. The CDR3 DNA follows: TGTGCCAGTAGTCAAGACCCGCTCCGGGCCCAGCATTTT.

This clonotype was detected a few times. This chain uses TRBV7-6 with TRBJ1-5; D is perhaps TRBD1 (6 bases). The V gene lost 7 bases and the J gene lost 7 bases, with 23 bases spanning the gap. This CDR3 is 16 amino acids long. Germline loops: CDR1 SGHVS, CDR2 FNYEAQ. The CDR3 reads CASTQEGGLLGQPQHF. The CDR3 region has the DNA TGTGCCAGCACCCAGGAGGGGGGGCTCTTGGGCCAGCCCCAGCATTTT. The full variable domain, completed using reference TRBV7-6 and TRBJ1-5, is GAGVSQSPRYKVTKRGQDVALRCDPISGHVSLYWYRQALGQGPEFLTYFNYEAQQDKSGLPNDRFSAERPEGSISTLTIQRTEQRDSAMYRCASTQEGGLLGQPQHFGDGTRLSIL.

The sample holds a few counts of this clonotype. The rearrangement uses TRBV5-1 and TRBJ2-7, with 9 bases matching TRBD1. The CDR3 runs 17 residues. The V and J ends lost 2 bases and 7 bases, in that order; junction bases with no gene match: 16. Germline-derived CDR1 and CDR2 are SGHRS and YFSETQ. The CDR3 reads CASSFTTPGTGFQEQYF. The CDR3 bases are TGCGCCAGCAGCTTCACAACCCCCGGGACAGGGTTTCAGGAGCAGTACTTC.

The V and J genes are TRBV19 and TRBJ1-2, with 8 bases fitting TRBD1. The CDR3 is 11 amino acids. Germline assignment: CDR1 LNHDA and CDR2 SQIVND (reference sequence). With V trimmed by 6 bases and J by 12 bases, 6 bases remained unmatched. CDR3 sequence reads: CASRNTGGHTF. The CDR3 DNA sequence: TGTGCCAGTAGGAATACAGGGGGTCACACCTTC.

This clonotype was observed a handful of times. The chain links TRBV11-2 to TRBJ2-3; D remains unclear. This CDR3 region has 12 residues. CDR1 SGHAT and CDR2 FQNNGV come from the germline V gene. Trimming removed 4 bases at V and 10 bases at J, with 12 bases between. This chain's CDR3 is CASSSGLLAQYF. The CDR3 DNA sequence: TGTGCCAGCAGCTCGGGCCTTCTTGCGCAGTATTTT.

CDR3 DNA sequence: TGTGCCAGCAGTGTGGCCTCAAATGAAAAACTGTTTTTT. This codes for CASSVASNEKLFF. This rearrangement joins TRBV27 to TRBJ1-4; D gene unclear. The CDR3 sequence is 13 residues long. The germline gives CDR1 MNHEY, CDR2 SMNVEV (reference sequence). The V end lost 5 bases, the J end lost 5 bases, and 9 bases lay between the germline ends.

The table lists this clonotype with many counts. The chain joins TRBV7-9 to TRBJ1-5, with a weak D call TRBD1 (6 bases). V lost 5 bases to trimming and J lost 6 bases, with 11 bases between them. CDR1 SEHNR and CDR2 FQNEAQ come from the germline V gene (reference sequence). This CDR3 has 13 amino acids. CDR3 sequence (DNA): TGTGCCAGCAGCCTAGGGGGGGCTCAGCCCCAGCATTTT. As protein: CASSLGGAQPQHF.

J is TRBJ2-7 and V is TRBV14, with 9 bases matching TRBD2. The CDR3 covers 19 residues. Germline V gene lookup returns CDR1 SGHDN and CDR2 FVKESK. Trimming at V came to 4 bases and at J to 0 bases, leaving 16 bases not matched to a gene. In nucleotides, the CDR3 is TGTGCCAGCAGCCCAGTGGGGGGACTAGCTCCTCCGAGCTCCTACGAGCAGTACTTC. This codes for CASSPVGGLAPPSSYEQYF.